These 10 T cell receptor beta chains were all obtained from the same sample, sequenced in a study of T cells after yellow fever vaccination. TCRdb reprocessed the 5' RACE reads via MiXCR and lists one record per CDR3 protein. The sample consists of 70,000 or so distinct CDR3 sequences, around 7% of them appearing once. Source: CD8+ T cells sorted from PBMCs, taken approximately 11 days after the first yellow fever vaccination. The receptors derive from a man between 18 and 35 years old who received the YFV17D yellow fever vaccine.

This chain uses TRBV7-2 with TRBJ1-2; 9 positions match TRBD1. The length of the CDR3 is 16 residues. Germline CDR1 SGHTA, CDR2 FQGNSA. The J segment lost 5 bases and the V segment lost 5 bases, leaving 12 bases of the junction unmatched. The CDR3 nucleotides are TGTGCCAGCAGCCCAGCCGGGACAGGGAAGAGGTATGGCTACACCTTC. Translating it yields CASSPAGTGKRYGYTF.

The gene calls are TRBV12-3 or TRBV12-4 and TRBJ2-3; D is undetermined. With 6 bases removed from V and 3 bases from J, the gap between germline ends came to 13 bases. The CDR3 is 14 residues long. In DNA form, the CDR3 reads TGTGCCAGCAGCACGGCCCCCGGGACAGATACGCAGTATTTT. Translating gives CASSTAPGTDTQYF.

This clonotype has ten or more counts. The chain recombines TRBV15 with TRBJ2-7; TRBD1 might be the D (6 bases). Trimming removed 5 bases from V and 3 bases from J, with 14 bases in between. Germline V CDR1 and CDR2: LNHNV, YYDKDF (reference sequence). The CDR3 covers 14 residues. The CDR3 nucleotides are TGTGCCACCAGCGGGGGCAGGGACGGCTACGAGCAGTACGTC. Its translation is CATSGGRDGYEQYV.

The V and J genes are TRBV6-6 and TRBJ1-4; D is unclear. Deletions cut 7 bases from V and 10 bases from J, with 10 bases between. Germline V CDR1 and CDR2: MNHNY, SVGAGI (reference sequence). There are 11 residues in the CDR3. CDR3 amino acids: CASTRVGKLFF. CDR3 in DNA: TGTGCCAGCACGCGGGTCGGAAAACTGTTTTTT.

This chain connects TRBV7-9 to TRBJ2-7; 7 positions agree with TRBD1. J was trimmed by 2 bases and V by 5 bases; bases with no gene match: 6. Germline V gives CDR1 SEHNR, CDR2 FQNEAQ (reference sequence). The length of the CDR3 is 14 residues. The CDR3 is CASSGRDSPYEQYV. CDR3 nucleotides: TGTGCCAGCAGCGGCCGGGACAGTCCCTACGAGCAGTACGTC.

This clonotype has more than one count but fewer than ten. The chain combines TRBV4-3 with TRBJ1-2; D not certain. This CDR3 is built from 13 residues. The germline gives CDR1 LGHNA, CDR2 YSLEER. Deletions cut 0 bases from V and 8 bases from J, with 10 bases between. CDR3 nucleotides: TGCGCCAGCAGCCAAGAGGATCTTGAGGGCTACACCTTC. Translating gives CASSQEDLEGYTF.

This clonotype was observed a handful of times. The rearrangement uses TRBV6-5 and TRBJ1-2, with a possible D match to TRBD1 (6 bases). Germline CDR1 reads MNHEY; CDR2 reads SVGAGI. V dropped 2 bases and J dropped 6 bases, with 19 bases sitting between them. There are 16 residues in the CDR3. As DNA, the CDR3 is TGTGCCAGCAGTTACCCAAACTCGCCAGGGGTGAATGGCTACACCTTC. Its protein product is CASSYPNSPGVNGYTF.

This clonotype was picked up many times. CDR3 region: CASSQWGASYGYTF. The CDR3, as DNA: TGCGCCAGCAGCCAATGGGGGGCGAGCTATGGCTACACCTTC. This sequence joins TRBV4-3 and TRBJ1-2; a possible D gene is TRBD1 (6 bases). The CDR3 spans 14 residues. Germline V gives CDR1 LGHNA, CDR2 YSLEER. The ends were cut back, 2 bases at V and 4 bases at J, with 11 bases in the middle.

The chain links TRBV4-3 to TRBJ1-6; the D is unclear. Germline V lookup: CDR1 LGHNA, CDR2 YSLEER. V gave up 2 bases and J gave up 9 bases, with 17 bases separating them. The CDR3 totals 16 residues. CDR3 amino acids: CASSQSSRFVSSPLHF. Written as DNA, the CDR3 is TGCGCCAGCAGCCAAAGTTCCCGTTTTGTATCTTCACCCCTCCACTTT.

V gene TRBV16 combines with J gene TRBJ2-1; D remains unclear. Germline V gives CDR1 KGHSY, CDR2 FQNENV. With 0 bases removed from V and 3 bases from J, the gap between germline ends came to 6 bases. CDR3 length: 14 amino acids. The CDR3 sequence: CASSQSRDYNEQFF. The CDR3 DNA sequence: TGTGCCAGCAGCCAATCGCGAGACTACAATGAGCAGTTCTTC.